This TCR beta chain was profiled in a study of PD-1 blockade in classical Hodgkin lymphoma. Study overall: Patients had nivolumab dosed at 3 mg/kg, delivered intravenously every 2 weeks.

Each patient relapsed following autologous stem cell transplantation, and prior brentuximab vedotin exposure differed. Data came from immunoSEQ multiplex PCR; TCRdb stores just in-frame clones and leaves some out. The top ten clones hold 2.8% of a sample with almost 100,000 clones, 80% to 95% of them seen once. There are 19 residues in the CDR3. CDR1 is LGHNA and CDR2 is YNFKEQ in the germline V gene. The J segment lost 0 bases and the V segment lost 0 bases, leaving 7 bases of the junction unmatched. Study-wide findings and caveats: Factors driving the repertoire differences, possibly disease activity or prior therapy, remain undefined. Newly diagnosed and completely responding patients shared comparable baseline diversity. Newly diagnosed patients had baseline TCR diversity that was reportedly lower than that of healthy donors.

As regards this clone: The antigen remains undetermined.

The input for sequencing was peripheral blood mononuclear cells (PBMCs), taken at baseline. The rearrangement joins TRBV4-2 to TRBJ2-4; 11 positions agree with TRBD2. The receptor comes from a human donor with classical Hodgkin lymphoma. CDR3 region: CASSQESGLAGGAKNIQYF. In nucleotides, the CDR3 is TGTGCCAGCAGCCAAGAATCCGGGCTAGCGGGAGGAGCCAAAAACATTCAGTACTTC.